This entry lists 15 T cell receptor beta chains sequenced from one sample in a study of blood T cell repertoires in COVID-19. The table came from immunoSEQ multiplex PCR; TCRdb's copy has only in-frame clones and leaves some out. Of about 240,000 clones detected, more than 75% appear once; the ten largest clones hold about an eighth. Input material: peripheral blood. The receptors were sampled from a woman in her sixties with active or convalescent COVID-19.

V usage is TRBV15 and J usage is TRBJ2-7; 9 nucleotides line up with TRBD1. Looked up from germline, CDR1 is LNHNV and CDR2 is YYDKDF (reference sequence). This CDR3 region has 18 residues. V dropped 0 bases and J dropped 3; count of bases not matched to a gene: 12. The CDR3 protein is CATSREPAGTGNLYEQYF. The CDR3 DNA reads as TGTGCCACCAGCAGAGAACCCGCCGGGACAGGGAACCTCTACGAGCAGTACTTC.

V and J are TRBV10-3 and TRBJ2-5; 7 bases are a match to TRBD1. The CDR3 length is 15 residues. The V and J ends lost 4 bases and 5 bases, in that order; junction bases with no gene match: 10. From germline, CDR1 is ENHRY and CDR2 SYGVKD. The CDR3 sequence is CAISAGTAPRETQYF. The CDR3 DNA sequence: TGTGCCATCAGTGCTGGGACAGCCCCACGGGAGACCCAGTACTTC.

V and J are TRBV6-1 and TRBJ1-4; D is possibly TRBD1 (5 bases). The CDR3 length is 16 residues. In germline, CDR1 is MNHNS, CDR2 SASEGT. V shed 0 bases and J shed 1 base, with 9 bases lying between them. The CDR3: CASSEARGGTNEKLFF. The CDR3 region has the DNA TGTGCCAGCAGTGAAGCCCGGGGGGGAACTAATGAAAAACTGTTTTTT.

The rearrangement joins TRBV21-1 to TRBJ1-2; the table calls TRBD1, which could not be checked here. TRBV21-1 is a known pseudogene. The CDR3 covers 13 residues. For the CDR3, the DNA is TGTGCCAGCCCAGGCAGATTTTTCTATGGCTACACCTTC. Residues: CASPGRFFYGYTF.

V gene TRBV13 combines with J gene TRBJ2-3; 13 positions agree with TRBD2. The ends lost 6 bases at V and 4 bases at J; junction bases unmatched: 4. This CDR3 comprises 15 residues. Germline CDR1 reads PRHDT; CDR2 reads FYEKMQ (reference sequence). The CDR3 DNA sequence: TGTGCCAGCAGTAAACTAGCGGGGGGGCCAGATACGCAGTATTTT. Its translation is CASSKLAGGPDTQYF.

This clone was recorded a few times. This chain joins TRBV30 and TRBJ1-6; maybe TRBD1 (6 bases). Germline-derived CDR1 and CDR2 are GTSNPN and SVGIG (reference sequence). This CDR3 comprises 12 residues. Trimming took off 5 bases at V and 8 bases at J, with 10 bases between the two ends. CDR3 region: CAWGGRHSPLHF. As DNA, the CDR3 is TGTGCCTGGGGGGGGCGGCATTCACCCCTCCACTTT. The full variable domain, in which reference TRBV30 and TRBJ1-6 provide the parts outside the CDR3, is SQTIHQWPATLVQPVGSPLSLECTVEGTSNPNLYWYRQAAGRGLQLLFYSVGIGQISSEVPQNLSASRPQDRQFILSSKKLLLSDSGFYLCAWGGRHSPLHFGNGTRLTVT.

This chain links TRBV19 with TRBJ2-1, with D maybe TRBD1 (6 bases). The CDR3 is 16 residues long. The ends were cut back, 1 base at V and 2 bases at J, with 12 bases in the middle. Looked up from germline, CDR1 is LNHDA and CDR2 is SQIVND (reference sequence). The CDR3 DNA sequence: TGTGCCAGTAGTATAGTGTTCGGACAGACCTACAATGAGCAGTTCTTC. Amino acid sequence: CASSIVFGQTYNEQFF.

The CDR3 spells CAISVGLGDTEAFF. CDR3 in DNA: TGTGCCATCAGTGTTGGGTTAGGGGACACTGAAGCTTTCTTT. This rearrangement joins TRBV10-3 to TRBJ1-1; perhaps TRBD1 as D (5 bases). CDR1 is ENHRY, CDR2 SYGVKD, per germline. V was cut by 4 bases and J by 3 bases, with 12 bases left in between. The CDR3 totals 14 residues.

This clone was seen a handful of times. CDR3 protein: CASSFWQGYEQYF. The CDR3 coding sequence is TGTGCCAGCAGCTTTTGGCAGGGATACGAGCAGTACTTC. V gene TRBV5-6 combines with J gene TRBJ2-7; D perhaps matches TRBD1 (5 bases). Trimming took off 2 bases at V and 4 bases at J, with 10 bases between the two ends. Germline values: CDR1 SGHDT, CDR2 YYEEEE. The CDR3 consists of 13 residues.

CDR3: CASSHKRGLEGYNEQFF. DNA for the CDR3: TGCGCCAGCAGCCACAAAAGGGGACTAGAAGGGTACAATGAGCAGTTCTTC. This chain uses TRBV4-1 with TRBJ2-1; 8 bases fit TRBD2. Trimming took 3 bases from V and 4 from J; bases not matched to a gene: 11. This CDR3 spans 17 amino acids. CDR1 MGHRA and CDR2 YSYEKL come from the germline V gene.

The rearrangement joins TRBV2 to TRBJ1-6; TRBD1 aligns across 8 bases. Germline loops: CDR1 SNHLY, CDR2 FYNNEI. This CDR3 is 18 amino acids long. The junction had 7 bases not matched to a gene; V was cut back by 0 bases and J by 3 bases. CDR3 sequence: CASSEAGPGGFYNSPLHF. The CDR3, as DNA: TGTGCCAGCAGTGAAGCTGGGCCAGGGGGCTTCTATAATTCACCCCTCCACTTT.

This sequence joins TRBV7-9 and TRBJ2-2; 9 positions match TRBD1. J lost 4 bases, V lost 3 bases, and 3 bases had no gene match. Per germline, CDR1 SEHNR and CDR2 FQNEAQ (reference sequence). The CDR3 spans 15 residues. The CDR3 reads CASSFGQGRTGELFF. Written as DNA, the CDR3 is TGTGCCAGCAGCTTTGGACAGGGGCGCACCGGGGAGCTGTTTTTT.

V gene TRBV6-6 combines with J gene TRBJ1-4; the match to TRBD1 covers 7 bases. Germline loops: CDR1 MNHNY, CDR2 SVGAGI (reference sequence). CDR3 length: 13 amino acids. After removal of 5 bases from V and 8 bases from J, the junction contained 5 bases not matched to a gene. For the CDR3, the DNA is TGTGCCAGCAGTCTACAGGGGAGGGAAAAACTGTTTTTT. The encoded protein is CASSLQGREKLFF.

The V call is TRBV19, the J call TRBJ2-1; 7 positions match TRBD2. After removal of 6 bases from V and 9 bases from J, the junction contained 5 bases not matched to a gene. Germline lookup yields CDR1 LNHDA and CDR2 SQIVND (reference sequence). The CDR3 is made up of 12 amino acids. The CDR3 DNA reads TGTGCCAGTAGGGGGGGGTTGGTTGAGCAGTTCTTC. Translated, it gives CASRGGLVEQFF.

The chain links TRBV19 to TRBJ1-1; D is possibly TRBD1 (5 bases). Per germline, CDR1 LNHDA and CDR2 SQIVND (reference sequence). Trimming took 6 bases from V and 2 from J, leaving 16 bases between them. This CDR3 contains 15 residues. CDR3 loop: CASRPSQGYNTEAFF. The CDR3 nucleotides are TGTGCCAGTAGACCATCTCAGGGATATAACACTGAAGCTTTCTTT.